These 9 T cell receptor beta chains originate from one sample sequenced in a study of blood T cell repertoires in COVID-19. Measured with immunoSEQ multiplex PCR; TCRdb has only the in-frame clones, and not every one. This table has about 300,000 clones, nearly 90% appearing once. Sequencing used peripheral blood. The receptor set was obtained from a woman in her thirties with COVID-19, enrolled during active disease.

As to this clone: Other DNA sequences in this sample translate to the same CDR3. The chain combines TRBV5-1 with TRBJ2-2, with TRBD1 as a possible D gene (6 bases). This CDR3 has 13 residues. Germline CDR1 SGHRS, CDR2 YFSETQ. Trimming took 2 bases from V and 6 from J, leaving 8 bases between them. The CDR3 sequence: CASSLQGAGELFF. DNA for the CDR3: TGCGCCAGCAGCTTACAGGGCGCCGGGGAGCTGTTTTTT.

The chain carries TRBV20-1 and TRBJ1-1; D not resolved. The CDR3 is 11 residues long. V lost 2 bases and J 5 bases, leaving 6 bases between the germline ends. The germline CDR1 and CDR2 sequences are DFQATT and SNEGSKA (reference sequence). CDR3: CSARSSTEAFF. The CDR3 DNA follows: TGCAGTGCTAGATCGTCTACTGAAGCTTTCTTT.

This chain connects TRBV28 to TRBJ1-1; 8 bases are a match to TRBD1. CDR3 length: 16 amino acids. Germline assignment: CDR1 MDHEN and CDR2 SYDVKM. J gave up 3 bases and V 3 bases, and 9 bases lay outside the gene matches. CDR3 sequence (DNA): TGTGCCAGCAGTTTTCTCCGACAGGGGAGGGACACTGAAGCTTTCTTT. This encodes CASSFLRQGRDTEAFF.

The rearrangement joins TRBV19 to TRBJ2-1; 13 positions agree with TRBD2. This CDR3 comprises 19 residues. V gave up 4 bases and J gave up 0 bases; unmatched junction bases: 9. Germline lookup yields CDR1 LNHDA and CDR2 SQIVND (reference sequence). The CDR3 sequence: CASSSPTSGGRSSYNEQFF. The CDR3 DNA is TGTGCCAGTAGTAGCCCGACTAGCGGGGGGCGCAGCTCCTACAATGAGCAGTTCTTC.

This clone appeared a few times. The CDR3 DNA sequence: TGTGCCAGCAGCCAAGCTACCGGGACAGATTCTCTCGAGCAGTACTTC. It yields the protein CASSQATGTDSLEQYF. This chain joins TRBV14 and TRBJ2-7, with 7 bases lining up with TRBD1. CDR3 length: 16 residues. The V segment lost 1 base and the J segment 6 bases; nucleotides outside the gene matches: 12. Looked up from germline, CDR1 is SGHDN and CDR2 is FVKESK. Using reference TRBV14 and TRBJ2-7 for the parts outside the CDR3, the full variable domain is EAGVTQFPSHSVIEKGQTVTLRCDPISGHDNLYWYRRVMGKEIKFLLHFVKESKQDESGMPNNRFLAERTGGTYSTLKVQPAELEDSGVYFCASSQATGTDSLEQYFGPGTRLTVT.

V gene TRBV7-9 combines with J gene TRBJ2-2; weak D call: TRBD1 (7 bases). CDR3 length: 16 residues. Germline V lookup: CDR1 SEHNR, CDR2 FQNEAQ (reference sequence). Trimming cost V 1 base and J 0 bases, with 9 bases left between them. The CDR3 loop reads CASSLGGTANTGELFF. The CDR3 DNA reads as TGTGCCAGCAGCTTAGGCGGGACAGCGAACACCGGGGAGCTGTTTTTT.

CDR3 sequence (DNA): TGTGCCAGCAGCCAAGGGGACAGGGGCAATCAGCCCCAGCATTTT. This encodes CASSQGDRGNQPQHF. The V call is TRBV4-2, the J call TRBJ1-5; the match to TRBD1 covers 9 bases. The junction had 0 bases not matched to a gene; V was cut back by 1 base and J by 2 bases. This CDR3 region has 15 residues. Germline loops: CDR1 LGHNA, CDR2 YNFKEQ.

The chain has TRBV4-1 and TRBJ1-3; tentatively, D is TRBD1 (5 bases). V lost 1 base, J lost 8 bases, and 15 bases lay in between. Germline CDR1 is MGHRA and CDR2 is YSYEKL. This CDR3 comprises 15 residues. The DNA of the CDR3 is TGCGCCAGCAGCCAAGGACAGTCCCTCGATGACACCATATATTTT. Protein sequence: CASSQGQSLDDTIYF.

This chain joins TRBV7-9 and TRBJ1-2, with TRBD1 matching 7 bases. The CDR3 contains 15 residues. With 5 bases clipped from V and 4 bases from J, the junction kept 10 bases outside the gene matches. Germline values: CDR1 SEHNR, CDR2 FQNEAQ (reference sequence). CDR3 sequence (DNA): TGTGCCAGCAGCCGAACAGGGGCCCCGATCTATGGCTACACCTTC. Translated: CASSRTGAPIYGYTF.